These 32 T cell receptor beta chains came from one sample sequenced in a study of blood T cell repertoires in COVID-19. Libraries were prepared by immunoSEQ multiplex PCR; TCRdb keeps only in-frame clonotypes and omits some of them. This table has over 200,000 clones, around 90% appearing once. The sequenced sample was PBMCs or T cells enriched from blood (not recorded which). The receptors were sampled from a human donor in a cohort exposed to, infected with or recovered from COVID-19 (not recorded which). The donor label of this sample is uncertain.

CDR3 DNA sequence: TGTGCCAGTAGTATCTTGGCGGAAAACTACGGAAACACCATATATTTT. Protein sequence: CASSILAENYGNTIYF. The J gene is TRBJ1-3, the V gene TRBV19, with D unresolved. Trimming took off 3 bases at V and 4 bases at J, with 16 bases between the two ends. The germline CDR1 and CDR2 sequences are LNHDA and SQIVND (reference sequence). The CDR3 contains 16 residues.

CDR3 DNA: TGTGCCAGCAGTGAGGAGACAGGGTCGATGGGAGCTTTCTTT. Protein product: CASSEETGSMGAFF. This sequence joins TRBV25-1 and TRBJ1-1; 7 bases are shared with TRBD1. From germline, CDR1 is MGHDK and CDR2 SYGVNS. This CDR3 has 14 amino acids. V was pared by 3 bases and J by 10 bases, with 11 bases of the junction left unmatched. The variable domain in full, completed from reference TRBV25-1 and TRBJ1-1, reads EADIYQTPRYLVIGTGKKITLECSQTMGHDKMYWYQQDPGMELHLIHYSYGVNSTEKGDLSSESTVSRIRTEHFPLTLESARPSHTSQYLCASSEETGSMGAFFGQGTRLTVV.

The chain has TRBV29-1 and TRBJ2-2; D is possibly TRBD1 (6 bases). This CDR3 contains 12 residues. V was clipped by 7 bases and J by 4 bases, with 10 bases between them. The germline V gene has CDR1 SQVTM and CDR2 ANQGSEA. As DNA, the CDR3 is TGCAGCGGATTACAGGGCACCGGGGAGCTGTTTTTT. This encodes CSGLQGTGELFF.

The chain links TRBV3-1 (or the pseudogene TRBV3-2) to TRBJ2-6, with TRBD1 matching over 10 bases. V gave up 4 bases and J gave up 0 bases; unmatched junction bases: 6. This CDR3 contains 18 residues. The germline V gene encodes CDR1 LGHDT and CDR2 YNNKEL (reference sequence). CDR3 in amino acids: CASSRKGQGSSGANVLTF. The CDR3, as DNA: TGTGCCAGCAGCCGCAAGGGACAGGGGAGCTCTGGGGCCAACGTCCTGACTTTC.

The chain recombines TRBV4-1 with TRBJ2-5, with 10 bases lining up with TRBD1. Germline V gives CDR1 MGHRA, CDR2 YSYEKL. With 4 bases clipped from V and 1 base from J, the junction kept 6 bases outside the gene matches. This CDR3 is 16 amino acids long. The CDR3: CASSLTGQGTQETQYF. The CDR3, as DNA: TGCGCCAGCAGCCTCACGGGACAGGGGACCCAAGAGACCCAGTACTTC.

The chain employs TRBV5-1 and TRBJ2-4, with D hard to call. CDR1 SGHRS and CDR2 YFSETQ come from the germline V gene. The CDR3 consists of 14 residues. The ends were cut back, 7 bases at V and 6 bases at J, with 17 bases in the middle. The CDR3 DNA follows: TGCGCCAGCCGCCCGACAATGAACCGAAACATTCAGTACTTC. As protein: CASRPTMNRNIQYF.

The V and J genes are TRBV30 and TRBJ1-6, with D possibly matching TRBD1 (5 bases). Per the germline V gene, CDR1 is GTSNPN and CDR2 is SVGIG (reference sequence). Trimming pared 2 bases from V and 7 bases from J, leaving 6 bases between. CDR3 size: 12 residues. The CDR3 sequence: CAWSSGNSPLHF. CDR3 bases: TGTGCCTGGAGTTCAGGGAATTCACCCCTCCACTTT. Looking up the rest from reference TRBV30 and TRBJ1-6 gives the full variable domain: SQTIHQWPATLVQPVGSPLSLECTVEGTSNPNLYWYRQAAGRGLQLLFYSVGIGQISSEVPQNLSASRPQDRQFILSSKKLLLSDSGFYLCAWSSGNSPLHFGNGTRLTVT.

The chain links TRBV18 to TRBJ1-1; TRBD1 might be the D (5 bases). Germline V gene sequence: CDR1 KGHSH, CDR2 LQKENI. The CDR3 runs 15 residues. Trimming removed 5 bases from V and 6 bases from J, with 19 bases in between. The chain's CDR3 is CASSTGDVPTAEAFF. The DNA for the CDR3 is TGTGCCAGCTCAACGGGGGACGTCCCAACGGCTGAAGCTTTCTTT.

This chain joins TRBV4-1 and TRBJ1-1; D not resolved. Per the germline V gene, CDR1 is MGHRA and CDR2 is YSYEKL. The germline V and J ends were trimmed by 0 bases and 0 bases, with 5 bases remaining between them. This CDR3 is built from 14 residues. Here the CDR3 reads CASSQEDLNTEAFF. CDR3 in DNA: TGCGCCAGCAGCCAAGAGGACTTGAACACTGAAGCTTTCTTT.

The chain has TRBV9 and TRBJ2-1, with D hard to call. The V gene's germline CDR1 is SGDLS and CDR2 YYNGEE. V was trimmed by 0 bases and J by 5 bases, leaving 9 bases between them. This CDR3 contains 14 residues. CDR3 DNA: TGTGCCAGCAGCGTAGGGCCTAGTGACAATGAGCAGTTCTTC. This encodes CASSVGPSDNEQFF.

The rearrangement links TRBV6-2 or TRBV6-3 to TRBJ2-2; possible D gene TRBD2, 5 bases. Germline CDR1 and CDR2: MNHEY and SVGEGT. Trimming removed 6 bases at V and 7 bases at J, with 18 bases between. The CDR3 sequence is 15 residues long. The CDR3 region is CASSPAGRASGELFF. In DNA form, the CDR3 reads TGTGCCAGCAGCCCCGCCGGGCGGGCCAGCGGGGAGCTGTTTTTT.

In DNA form, the CDR3 reads TGCGCCAGCAGCTTGGCCGGAATGACAGGGGGCTCCTACGAGCAGTACTTC. It is translated as CASSLAGMTGGSYEQYF. V is TRBV5-1 and J is TRBJ2-7, with 9 positions matching TRBD1. The CDR3 has 17 residues. Per germline, CDR1 SGHRS and CDR2 YFSETQ. The junction had 7 bases not matched to a gene; V was cut back by 0 bases and J by 0 bases.

This clone came up once. V usage is TRBV12-5 and J usage is TRBJ1-1; a weak D match, TRBD1 (6 bases). V was cut by 2 bases and J by 4 bases, with 14 bases left in between. The CDR3 runs 15 residues. Germline V CDR1 and CDR2: LGHNT, FRNRAP. The CDR3 nucleotides are TGTGCTAGTGGTTTGACTGGGGGCGAGGGCACTGAAGCTTTCTTT. Translating it yields CASGLTGGEGTEAFF.

This clone was detected only once. The chain links TRBV6-6 to TRBJ2-7; D unclear. Germline V gene sequence: CDR1 MNHNY, CDR2 SVGAGI (reference sequence). Trimming took 4 bases from V and 2 from J, leaving 15 bases between them. This CDR3 region has 15 residues. The CDR3 nucleotides read TGTGCCAGCAGTTCCGACCTGACGGGTCCCTACGAGCAGTACTTC. Protein sequence: CASSSDLTGPYEQYF.

V usage is TRBV7-2 and J usage is TRBJ2-3; 11 nucleotides align to TRBD2. Germline loops: CDR1 SGHTA, CDR2 FQGNSA. CDR3 length: 16 residues. The trim removed 2 bases at V and 3 bases at J, leaving 4 bases unmatched. The CDR3 sequence is CASSLRLAGITDTQYF. DNA for the CDR3: TGTGCCAGCAGCTTAAGACTAGCGGGGATAACAGATACGCAGTATTTT.

V usage is TRBV30 and J usage is TRBJ1-2; no clear D. Germline V gives CDR1 GTSNPN, CDR2 SVGIG (reference sequence). The CDR3 totals 13 residues. With 3 bases removed from V and 2 bases from J, the gap between germline ends came to 10 bases. The CDR3 sequence: CAWRASQNYGYTF. The CDR3 DNA is TGTGCCTGGAGAGCCTCACAGAACTATGGCTACACCTTC. The variable domain in full, completed from reference TRBV30 and TRBJ1-2, reads SQTIHQWPATLVQPVGSPLSLECTVEGTSNPNLYWYRQAAGRGLQLLFYSVGIGQISSEVPQNLSASRPQDRQFILSSKKLLLSDSGFYLCAWRASQNYGYTFGSGTRLTVV.

Here the CDR3 DNA reads TGTGCCTGGGGCCCAGGGTTCACTGAAGCTTTCTTT. Protein product: CAWGPGFTEAFF. V gene TRBV30 combines with J gene TRBJ1-1, with D tentatively TRBD1 (5 bases). Germline V gene data show CDR1 as GTSNPN and CDR2 as SVGIG (reference sequence). The V gene lost 5 bases and the J gene lost 4 bases, with 11 bases spanning the gap. The CDR3 contains 12 residues.

This rearrangement joins TRBV4-1 to TRBJ1-6; 9 bases match TRBD1. This CDR3 contains 15 residues. CDR1 is MGHRA, CDR2 YSYEKL, per germline. With 4 bases clipped from V and 7 bases from J, the junction kept 5 bases outside the gene matches. CDR3 protein: CASSPGTGNNSPLHF. CDR3 sequence (DNA): TGCGCCAGCAGCCCCGGGACAGGGAACAATTCACCCCTCCACTTT.

In the case of this clone: Other DNA sequences in this specimen translate into the identical CDR3. The chain joins TRBV14 to TRBJ1-1, with 8 nucleotides matching TRBD1. The CDR3 sequence is 15 residues long. V shed 4 bases, J shed 3 bases, and the junction held 7 bases outside the gene matches. CDR1 and CDR2 (germline): SGHDN, FVKESK. CDR3 sequence: CASSRRTGRDTEAFF. DNA for the CDR3: TGTGCCAGCAGCCGCCGGACAGGGAGGGACACTGAAGCTTTCTTT. The whole variable domain, filled in from reference TRBV14 and TRBJ1-1, reads EAGVTQFPSHSVIEKGQTVTLRCDPISGHDNLYWYRRVMGKEIKFLLHFVKESKQDESGMPNNRFLAERTGGTYSTLKVQPAELEDSGVYFCASSRRTGRDTEAFFGQGTRLTVV.

V usage is TRBV9 and J usage is TRBJ2-1; 8 bases are a match to TRBD2. Trimming at V came to 1 base and at J to 5 bases, leaving 8 bases not matched to a gene. Germline assignment: CDR1 SGDLS and CDR2 YYNGEE. There are 16 residues in the CDR3. CDR3 sequence reads: CASSVSVGGGNNEQFF. The CDR3 DNA follows: TGTGCCAGCAGCGTATCAGTTGGCGGGGGGAACAATGAGCAGTTCTTC.

The chain employs TRBV10-3 and TRBJ1-4; D possibly corresponds to TRBD1 (5 bases). The V gene lost 4 bases and the J gene lost 5 bases, with 14 bases spanning the gap. Germline V gene lookup returns CDR1 ENHRY and CDR2 SYGVKD. This CDR3 comprises 15 residues. The CDR3 loop is CAISGGSGTNEKLFF. The CDR3 coding sequence is TGTGCCATCAGTGGGGGAAGCGGGACGAATGAAAAACTGTTTTTT.

This chain joins TRBV27 and TRBJ1-2; 9 bases match TRBD1. The CDR3 extends over 13 amino acids. After removal of 5 bases from V and 8 bases from J, the junction contained 6 bases not matched to a gene. Germline CDR1 MNHEY, CDR2 SMNVEV (reference sequence). The CDR3 DNA sequence: TGTGCCAGCAGTGGCCGGACAGGGGAGGGCTACACCTTC. This codes for CASSGRTGEGYTF.

This chain joins TRBV7-8 and TRBJ2-7; 9 nucleotides agree with TRBD2. Germline CDR1 reads SGHVS; CDR2 reads FQNEAQ. CDR3 length equals 14 residues. J lost 5 bases, V lost 4 bases, and 6 bases had no gene match. The CDR3 loop is CASSWRTSANEQYF. CDR3 in DNA: TGTGCCAGCAGCTGGAGGACTAGCGCGAACGAGCAGTACTTC.

This rearrangement joins TRBV27 to TRBJ2-5; D might be TRBD1 (5 bases). Looked up from germline, CDR1 is MNHEY and CDR2 is SMNVEV (reference sequence). The CDR3 has 14 amino acids. Trimming stripped 6 bases from V and 5 bases from J, with 16 bases between. The CDR3 coding sequence is TGTGCCAGCAGCGCGTTGGACACACTGGAGACCCAGTACTTC. Amino acids: CASSALDTLETQYF.

The rearrangement links TRBV14 to TRBJ2-2, with TRBD2 matching 8 bases. V lost 0 bases, J lost 4 bases, and 4 bases stayed unmatched. The CDR3 is 16 amino acids. The V gene's germline CDR1 is SGHDN and CDR2 FVKESK. CDR3: CASSQDQLAGTGELFF. CDR3 DNA sequence: TGTGCCAGCAGCCAAGATCAGCTAGCGGGCACCGGGGAGCTGTTTTTT.

V usage is TRBV5-1 and J usage is TRBJ2-7; the D gene is possibly TRBD1 (5 bases). The CDR3 is 14 amino acids. Trimming shortened V by 0 bases and J by 2 bases, and 9 bases separated the two germline ends. Looked up from germline, CDR1 is SGHRS and CDR2 is YFSETQ. DNA for the CDR3: TGCGCCAGCAGCTTGGCGCAGGGTGCCTACGAGCAGTACTTC. Protein sequence: CASSLAQGAYEQYF.

This clone appeared a single time. The chain has TRBV27 and TRBJ1-1; no clear D. The CDR3 spans 13 residues. CDR1 and CDR2 from the germline V gene are MNHEY and SMNVEV (reference sequence). With 5 bases removed from V and 5 bases from J, the gap between germline ends came to 12 bases. The CDR3 spells CASSQSEGTEAFF. CDR3 DNA: TGTGCCAGCAGTCAATCGGAGGGAACTGAAGCTTTCTTT.

The chain carries TRBV11-2 and TRBJ2-7; weak D call: TRBD2 (6 bases). The length of the CDR3 is 13 residues. Germline V gene lookup returns CDR1 SGHAT and CDR2 FQNNGV. V lost 5 bases to trimming and J lost 5 bases, with 13 bases between them. The chain's CDR3 is CASSPAGIHEQYF. The CDR3 DNA reads TGTGCCAGCAGCCCTGCGGGGATCCACGAGCAGTACTTC.

In its sample, this clone was seen a few times. The chain carries TRBV4-1 and TRBJ2-2; D perhaps matches TRBD2 (5 bases). With 1 base removed from V and 5 bases from J, the gap between germline ends came to 8 bases. In germline, CDR1 is MGHRA, CDR2 YSYEKL. The CDR3 is 14 amino acids. This CDR3 is CASSQVGGTGELFF. CDR3 sequence (DNA): TGCGCCAGCAGCCAAGTTGGCGGGACCGGGGAGCTGTTTTTT.

This clone is a singleton in its sample. The chain carries TRBV12-3 or TRBV12-4 and TRBJ1-4; TRBD1 might be the D (5 bases). V lost 6 bases and J lost 0, with 5 bases in between. The CDR3 extends over 13 amino acids. The CDR3 is CASRTATNEKLFF. CDR3 nucleotide sequence: TGTGCCAGCAGGACAGCAACTAATGAAAAACTGTTTTTT.

The V call is TRBV5-1, the J call TRBJ1-2; tentative D call: TRBD1 (5 bases). This CDR3 contains 14 residues. Germline assignment: CDR1 SGHRS and CDR2 YFSETQ. V was clipped by 0 bases and J by 4 bases, with 10 bases between them. CDR3 region: CASSLVGGGYGYTF. The CDR3 coding sequence is TGCGCCAGCAGCTTGGTCGGGGGGGGCTATGGCTACACCTTC.

This chain uses TRBV2 with TRBJ1-1; the D is unclear. This CDR3 comprises 13 residues. Between the trimmed V and J ends, which lost 7 bases and 1 base, there was a span of 10 bases. Per the germline V gene, CDR1 is SNHLY and CDR2 is FYNNEI. The DNA of the CDR3 is TGTGCCAGCACAAGGGAGGGGAACACTGAAGCTTTCTTT. Its translation is CASTREGNTEAFF. Combining the CDR3 with reference TRBV2 and TRBJ1-1 gives the whole variable domain EPEVTQTPSHQVTQMGQEVILRCVPISNHLYFYWYRQILGQKVEFLVSFYNNEISEKSEIFDDQFSVERPDGSNFTLKIRSTKLEDSAMYFCASTREGNTEAFFGQGTRLTVV.